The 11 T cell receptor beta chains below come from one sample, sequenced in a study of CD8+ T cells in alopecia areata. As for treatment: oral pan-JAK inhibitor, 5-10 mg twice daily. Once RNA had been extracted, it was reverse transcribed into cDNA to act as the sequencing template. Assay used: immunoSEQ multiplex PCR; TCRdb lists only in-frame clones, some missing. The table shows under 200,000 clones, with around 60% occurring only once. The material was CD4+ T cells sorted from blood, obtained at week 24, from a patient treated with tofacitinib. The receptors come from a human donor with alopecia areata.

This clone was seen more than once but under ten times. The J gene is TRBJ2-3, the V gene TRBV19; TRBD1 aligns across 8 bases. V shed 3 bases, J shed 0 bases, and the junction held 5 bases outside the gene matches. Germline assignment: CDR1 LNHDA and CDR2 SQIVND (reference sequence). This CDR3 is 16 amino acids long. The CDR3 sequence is CASSIRTGWSTDTQYF. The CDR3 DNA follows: TGTGCCAGTAGTATTAGGACAGGGTGGAGCACAGATACGCAGTATTTT.

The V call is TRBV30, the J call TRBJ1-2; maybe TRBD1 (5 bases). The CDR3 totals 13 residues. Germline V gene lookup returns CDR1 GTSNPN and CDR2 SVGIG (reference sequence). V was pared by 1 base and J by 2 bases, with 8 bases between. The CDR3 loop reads CAWSGGENYGYTF. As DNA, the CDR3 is TGTGCCTGGAGTGGGGGCGAGAACTATGGCTACACCTTC.

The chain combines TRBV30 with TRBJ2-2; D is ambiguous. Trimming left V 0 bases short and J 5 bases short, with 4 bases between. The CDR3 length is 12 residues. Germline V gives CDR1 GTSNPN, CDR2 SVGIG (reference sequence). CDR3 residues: CAWSVNTGELFF. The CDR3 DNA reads TGTGCCTGGAGTGTAAATACCGGGGAGCTGTTTTTT.

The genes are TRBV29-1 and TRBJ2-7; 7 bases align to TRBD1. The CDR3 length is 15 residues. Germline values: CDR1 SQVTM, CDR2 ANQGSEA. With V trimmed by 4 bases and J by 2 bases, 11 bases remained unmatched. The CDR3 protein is CSVVKQDRPTYEQYF. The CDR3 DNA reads TGCAGCGTTGTCAAACAGGACAGGCCTACCTACGAGCAGTACTTC.

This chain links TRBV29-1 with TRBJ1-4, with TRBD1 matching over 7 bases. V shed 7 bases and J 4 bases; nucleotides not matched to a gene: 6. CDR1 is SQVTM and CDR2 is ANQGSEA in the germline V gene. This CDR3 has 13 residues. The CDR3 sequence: CSGRDSFNEKLFF. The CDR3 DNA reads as TGCAGCGGCCGGGACAGCTTTAATGAAAAACTGTTTTTT.

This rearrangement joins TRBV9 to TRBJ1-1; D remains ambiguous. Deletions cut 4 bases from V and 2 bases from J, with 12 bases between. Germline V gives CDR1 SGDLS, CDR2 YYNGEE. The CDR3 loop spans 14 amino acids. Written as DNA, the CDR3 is TGTGCCAGCAGCCTCCGTCACGCCAACACTGAAGCTTTCTTT. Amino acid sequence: CASSLRHANTEAFF.

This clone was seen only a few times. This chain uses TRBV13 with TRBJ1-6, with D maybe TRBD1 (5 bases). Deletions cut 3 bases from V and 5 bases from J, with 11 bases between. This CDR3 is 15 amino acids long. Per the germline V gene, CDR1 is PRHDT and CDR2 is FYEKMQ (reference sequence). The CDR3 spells CASSLPGTNNSPLHF. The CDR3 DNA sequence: TGTGCCAGCAGCTTGCCCGGGACGAATAATTCACCCCTCCACTTT.

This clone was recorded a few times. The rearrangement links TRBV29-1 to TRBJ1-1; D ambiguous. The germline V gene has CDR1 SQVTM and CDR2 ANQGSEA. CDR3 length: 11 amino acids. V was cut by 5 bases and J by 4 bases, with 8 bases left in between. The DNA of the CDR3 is TGCAGCGTTTTTAGTGGCACTGAAGCTTTCTTT. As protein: CSVFSGTEAFF.

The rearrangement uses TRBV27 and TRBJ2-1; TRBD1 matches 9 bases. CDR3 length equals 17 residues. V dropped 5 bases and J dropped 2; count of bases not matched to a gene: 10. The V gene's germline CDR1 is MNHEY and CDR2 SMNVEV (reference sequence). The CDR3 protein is CASSRQGGRGPYNEQFF. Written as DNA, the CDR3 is TGTGCCAGCAGTAGACAGGGGGGTCGGGGTCCCTACAATGAGCAGTTCTTC.

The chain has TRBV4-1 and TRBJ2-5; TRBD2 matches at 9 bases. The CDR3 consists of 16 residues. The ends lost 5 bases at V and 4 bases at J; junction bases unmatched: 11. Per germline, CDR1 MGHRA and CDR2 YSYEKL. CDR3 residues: CASSAQAGGLGETQYF. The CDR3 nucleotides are TGCGCCAGCAGCGCACAAGCGGGGGGCCTTGGAGAGACCCAGTACTTC.

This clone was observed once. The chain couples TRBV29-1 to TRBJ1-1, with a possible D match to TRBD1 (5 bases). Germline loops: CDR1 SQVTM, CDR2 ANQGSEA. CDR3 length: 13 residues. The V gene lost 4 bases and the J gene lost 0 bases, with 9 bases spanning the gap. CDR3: CSVVGTVNTEAFF. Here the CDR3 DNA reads TGCAGCGTTGTTGGGACCGTGAACACTGAAGCTTTCTTT.